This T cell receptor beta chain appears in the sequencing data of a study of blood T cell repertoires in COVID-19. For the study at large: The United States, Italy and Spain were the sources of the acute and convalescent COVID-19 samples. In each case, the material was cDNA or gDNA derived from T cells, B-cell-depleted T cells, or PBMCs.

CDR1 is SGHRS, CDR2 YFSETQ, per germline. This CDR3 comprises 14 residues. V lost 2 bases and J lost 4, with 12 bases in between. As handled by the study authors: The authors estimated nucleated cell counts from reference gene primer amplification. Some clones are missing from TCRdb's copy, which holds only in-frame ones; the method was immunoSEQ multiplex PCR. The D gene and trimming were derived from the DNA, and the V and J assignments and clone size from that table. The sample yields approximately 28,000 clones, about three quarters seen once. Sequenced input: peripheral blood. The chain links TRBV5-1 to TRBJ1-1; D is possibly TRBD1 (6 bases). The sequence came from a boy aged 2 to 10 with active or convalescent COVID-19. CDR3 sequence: CASSFDTGPTEAFF. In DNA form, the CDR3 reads TGCGCCAGCAGCTTCGATACAGGGCCCACTGAAGCTTTCTTT.